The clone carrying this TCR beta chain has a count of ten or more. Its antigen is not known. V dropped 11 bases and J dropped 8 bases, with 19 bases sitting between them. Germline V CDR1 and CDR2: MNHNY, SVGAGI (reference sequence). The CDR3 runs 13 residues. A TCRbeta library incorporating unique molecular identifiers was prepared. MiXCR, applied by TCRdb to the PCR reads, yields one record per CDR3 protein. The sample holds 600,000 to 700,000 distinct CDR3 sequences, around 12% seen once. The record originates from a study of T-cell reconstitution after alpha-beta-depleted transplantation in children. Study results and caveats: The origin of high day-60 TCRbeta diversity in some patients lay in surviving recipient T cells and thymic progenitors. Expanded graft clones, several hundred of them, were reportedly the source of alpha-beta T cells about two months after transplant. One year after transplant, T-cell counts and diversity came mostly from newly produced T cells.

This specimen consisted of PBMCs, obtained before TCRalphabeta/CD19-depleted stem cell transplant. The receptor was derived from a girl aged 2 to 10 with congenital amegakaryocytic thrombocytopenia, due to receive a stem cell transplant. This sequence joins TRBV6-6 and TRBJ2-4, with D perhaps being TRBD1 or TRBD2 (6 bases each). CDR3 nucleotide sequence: TGTGCCCGATTAGGGGGGAGTGGATACATTCAGTACTTC. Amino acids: CARLGGSGYIQYF.